The 23 T cell receptor beta chains listed next were all sequenced from one sample in a study of regulatory T cells in long-lasting Graves disease. Investigators prepared the TCR beta libraries by applying iRepertoire HTBI primers and Arm-PCR of CDR3 regions. TCRdb redid the calling of the multiplex PCR reads with MiXCR, one entry per CDR3 protein. The sample contains about 450,000 distinct CDR3 sequences, 13% to 15% of which appear only once. As for time point: newly diagnosed GD, antithyroid drugs for less than 3 months. PBMC-extracted RNA yielded the TCR library. These data were also filed under a second study, of T cells in Graves' hyperthyroidism and ophthalmopathy.

Material: peripheral blood mononuclear cells (PBMCs), obtained at new diagnosis, from a patient treated with antithyroid drugs. These receptors all stem from a woman between 45 and 60 years old with Graves disease.

This clonotype was seen more than once but under ten times. An end of the junction does not agree with germline; a read error may underlie this. This rearrangement joins TRBV5-1 to TRBJ1-6; D may be TRBD1 (5 bases). Germline CDR1 and CDR2: SGHRS and YFSETQ. The CDR3 runs 14 residues. The CDR3 nucleotides read TGCGCCAGCAGCTTGGAGGGGAGTGGGTCACTCCTCCACTTT. Encoded protein: CASSLEGSGSLLHF.

Worth noting for this clonotype: A read error is likely, as this CDR3 ends without the conserved phenylalanine or tryptophan. The DNA is omitted, as the CDR3 cannot be located on it reliably, and the CDR3 follows TCRdb's listing. The CDR3 loop is CASSDPLVRNYGYTL. The rearrangement joins TRBV2 to TRBJ1-2; the table's D call TRBD1 went unverified against the DNA. CDR1 is SNHLY and CDR2 is FYNNEI in the germline V gene. Both ends counted, the CDR3 spans 15 residues.

This clonotype was seen many times. DNA of the CDR3: TGTGCCAGTCCGACCCTGAAGGAGCAGTTCTTC. This codes for CASPTLKEQFF. The chain recombines TRBV2 with TRBJ2-1; no firm D call. The CDR3 has 11 residues. Germline CDR1 reads SNHLY; CDR2 reads FYNNEI. With 9 bases removed from V and 10 bases from J, the gap between germline ends came to 13 bases.

This clonotype was picked up many times. The gene calls are TRBV7-9 and TRBJ2-7; D is ambiguous. Germline V gene data show CDR1 as SEHNR and CDR2 as FQNEAQ (reference sequence). The length of the CDR3 is 13 residues. Trimming took 5 bases from V and 3 from J, leaving 11 bases between them. This chain's CDR3 is CASSTSQVYEQYF. The CDR3 bases are TGTGCCAGCAGCACATCCCAGGTCTACGAGCAGTACTTC.

The V and J genes are TRBV7-6 and TRBJ2-2; TRBD2 matches 10 bases. This CDR3 region has 16 residues. Germline V gene data show CDR1 as SGHVS and CDR2 as FNYEAQ. V lost 1 base, J lost 6 bases, and 5 bases stayed unmatched. DNA for the CDR3: TGTGCCAGCAGCTTAGTTCCTAGCGGGAGTCCCGGGGAGCTGTTTTTT. This encodes CASSLVPSGSPGELFF.

To note about this clonotype: A read error is possible here, since a much larger clone lies one base away. V gene TRBV9 combines with J gene TRBJ2-1; 9 positions match TRBD2. This CDR3 has 14 amino acids. Germline CDR1 reads SGDLS; CDR2 reads YYNGEE. V was clipped by 3 bases and J by 10 bases; unmatched bases: 8. CDR3 amino acids: CASSGSTSGYEQFF. CDR3 nucleotide sequence: TGTGCCAGCAGCGGATCGACTAGCGGCTACGAGCAGTTCTTC.

Regarding this clonotype: Given a much more abundant clone one base away, this may be a read error. CDR3: CASSPTWSGTDTQCF. CDR3 DNA: TGTGCCAGCAGTCCTACTTGGTCGGGCACAGATACGCAGTGTTTT. The chain couples TRBV27 to TRBJ2-3, with unresolved D. Germline V lookup: CDR1 MNHEY, CDR2 SMNVEV (reference sequence). The CDR3 loop spans 15 amino acids.

This clonotype was counted a few times. A much larger clone differs from this one at a single base, so this may be a read error. J is TRBJ2-3 and V is TRBV20-1; TRBD2 aligns across 8 bases. Germline-derived CDR1 and CDR2 are DFQATT and SNEGSKA (reference sequence). The CDR3 is 12 residues long. V was clipped by 3 bases and J by 5 bases; unmatched bases: 1. As DNA, the CDR3 is TGCAGTGCTAGCGGGAGGGGAGATACGCAGTATTTT. This codes for CSASGRGDTQYF.

This clonotype was seen ten or more times. V and J are TRBV2 and TRBJ2-5; TRBD1 agrees at 8 bases. Germline loops: CDR1 SNHLY, CDR2 FYNNEI. The CDR3 covers 15 residues. J was trimmed by 4 bases and V by 7 bases; bases with no gene match: 11. CDR3 region: CASTTGQVARETQYF. The CDR3, as DNA: TGTGCCAGCACGACGGGACAGGTTGCCAGAGAGACCCAGTACTTC. Complete variable domain (other parts from reference TRBV2 and TRBJ2-5): EPEVTQTPSHQVTQMGQEVILRCVPISNHLYFYWYRQILGQKVEFLVSFYNNEISEKSEIFDDQFSVERPDGSNFTLKIRSTKLEDSAMYFCASTTGQVARETQYFGPGTRLLVL.

This clonotype occurred many times. The CDR3 nucleotides are TGTGCCAGCAGTTACACCCGGGGAGGCACTGAAGCTTTCTTT. Protein product: CASSYTRGGTEAFF. This rearrangement joins TRBV6-2 or TRBV6-3 to TRBJ1-1, with D unclear. CDR3 length: 14 amino acids. Germline assignment: CDR1 MNHEY and CDR2 SVGEGT. Trimming took off 2 bases at V and 4 bases at J, with 11 bases between the two ends.

This clonotype showed up many times. This chain links TRBV11-3 with TRBJ2-1; TRBD2 might be the D (5 bases). Germline V lookup: CDR1 SGHNT, CDR2 YENEEA. The CDR3 spans 11 residues. Trimming removed 3 bases from V and 12 bases from J, with 9 bases in between. CDR3 nucleotides: TGTGCCAGCAGCTTCAGGACTCTGCAGTTCTTC. Translating it yields CASSFRTLQFF.

The chain links TRBV7-3 to TRBJ1-3; possibly TRBD1 for D (6 bases). From germline, CDR1 is SGHTA and CDR2 FQGTGA. Trimming pared 1 base from V and 4 bases from J, leaving 8 bases between. This CDR3 is 14 amino acids long. The CDR3 region has the DNA TGTGCCAGCAGCTTAATGGGACAAGGAAACACCATATATTTT. Residues: CASSLMGQGNTIYF.

The table lists this clonotype with many counts. CDR3 sequence (DNA): TGTGCCAGCAGCGCCTTCCTGGGCGGGGAGCTGTTTTTT. Its translation is CASSAFLGGELFF. This chain links TRBV12-3 or TRBV12-4 with TRBJ2-2, with D unresolved. This CDR3 is 13 amino acids long. V shed 6 bases and J shed 7 bases, with 12 bases lying between them.

The chain is built from TRBV19 and TRBJ2-3, with 13 positions matching TRBD2. The germline V gene encodes CDR1 LNHDA and CDR2 SQIVND (reference sequence). The V segment lost 9 bases and the J segment 4 bases; nucleotides outside the gene matches: 7. The CDR3 loop spans 15 amino acids. DNA of the CDR3: TGTGCCAGCCGGACTAGCGGGAGCCGCGCAGATACGCAGTATTTT. This translates into CASRTSGSRADTQYF. Full variable domain (missing parts from reference TRBV19 and TRBJ2-3): DGGITQSPKYLFRKEGQNVTLSCEQNLNHDAMYWYRQDPGQGLRLIYYSQIVNDFQKGDIAEGYSVSREKKESFPLTVTSAQKNPTAFYLCASRTSGSRADTQYFGPGTRLTVL.

This clonotype was found a few times. The chain carries TRBV20-1 and TRBJ2-7; 8 bases align to TRBD1. The CDR3 extends over 15 amino acids. Germline-derived CDR1 and CDR2 are DFQATT and SNEGSKA (reference sequence). J lost 7 bases, V lost 1 base, and 12 bases had no gene match. The CDR3 reads CSARGPTGGHGEQYF. As DNA, the CDR3 is TGCAGTGCTAGAGGCCCCACAGGGGGTCATGGAGAGCAGTACTTC.

This clonotype was counted ten times or more. The V call is TRBV6-1, the J call TRBJ2-7; TRBD2 matches at 8 bases. The CDR3 is 17 amino acids. Per the germline V gene, CDR1 is MNHNS and CDR2 is SASEGT. J was trimmed by 3 bases and V by 8 bases; bases with no gene match: 18. CDR3 region: CASVPYGSAGGIYEQYF. The DNA for the CDR3 is TGTGCCAGCGTCCCATACGGGTCCGCGGGAGGCATCTACGAGCAGTACTTC.

As to this clonotype: A read error may be the cause here, since a much bigger clone is one base away. The rearrangement links TRBV24-1 to TRBJ1-2, with D hard to call. This CDR3 has 13 residues. The germline V gene has CDR1 KGHDR and CDR2 SFDVKD. CDR3 loop: CAASDRANYGYTF. Written as DNA, the CDR3 is TGTGCCGCCAGTGATAGAGCTAACTATGGCTACACCTTC.

This clonotype was seen many times. The CDR3 protein is CASSNGQGDTGELFF. The CDR3 DNA reads TGTGCCAGCAGTAACGGGCAGGGAGACACCGGGGAGCTGTTTTTT. The chain recombines TRBV28 with TRBJ2-2; either TRBD1 or TRBD2 may supply D (5 bases each). This CDR3 contains 15 residues. The germline CDR1 and CDR2 sequences are MDHEN and SYDVKM. Between the trimmed V and J ends, which lost 5 bases and 3 bases, there was a span of 13 bases.

V and J are TRBV5-1 and TRBJ2-1; TRBD1 might be the D (6 bases). CDR3 size: 15 residues. Between the trimmed V and J ends, which lost 3 bases and 6 bases, there was a span of 16 bases. Germline values: CDR1 SGHRS, CDR2 YFSETQ. The CDR3 region has the DNA TGCGCCAGCAGCTCCGAACCGGGACAAGTCAATGAGCAGTTCTTC. Its translation: CASSSEPGQVNEQFF.

This clonotype appeared a few times. V is TRBV9 and J is TRBJ2-2, with D perhaps matching TRBD2 (6 bases). The CDR3 totals 15 residues. Germline CDR1 SGDLS, CDR2 YYNGEE. V was clipped by 3 bases and J by 7 bases, with 16 bases between them. CDR3 in DNA: TGTGCCAGCAGCGATAGCGGAGAAGGGATCGGGGAGCTGTTTTTT. Protein: CASSDSGEGIGELFF.

This chain joins TRBV19 and TRBJ1-1; D is uncertain. The V gene's germline CDR1 is LNHDA and CDR2 SQIVND (reference sequence). The V and J ends lost 3 bases and 5 bases respectively, with 13 bases between them. This CDR3 comprises 14 residues. Here the CDR3 DNA reads TGTGCCAGTAGTATTACCCTCATGGGAACTGAAGCTTTCTTT. It specifies CASSITLMGTEAFF.

This clonotype was detected ten times or more. V and J are TRBV18 and TRBJ2-7; 7 bases align to TRBD1. V shed 4 bases and J 5 bases; nucleotides not matched to a gene: 5. The CDR3 is 13 residues long. CDR1 and CDR2 from the germline V gene are KGHSH and LQKENI. CDR3 residues: CASSLLTGDEQYF. The CDR3 DNA reads TGTGCCAGCTCACTTCTAACAGGGGACGAGCAGTACTTC.

This clonotype was recorded a few times. At one end the junction does not follow the germline gene, possibly because of a read error. The chain is built from TRBV5-1 and TRBJ2-1, with 12 bases fitting TRBD2. Germline V gene lookup returns CDR1 SGHRS and CDR2 YFSETQ. This CDR3 region has 18 residues. CDR3 coding DNA: TGCGCCAGCAGCCCGCGCCTGACTAGCGGGAGTAGTTACAATGAGCAACGCTTC. It codes for CASSPRLTSGSSYNEQRF.